This T cell receptor (beta chain) emerged from a study of cytomegalovirus exposure and HLA in healthy donors. 60 Vbeta and 13 Jbeta primers were used in PCR. The repertoire was sequenced with immunoSEQ multiplex PCR; TCRdb's copy has only in-frame clones and lacks some. The profile shows under 300,000 clones, 81% of them singletons. The CDR3 has 14 amino acids. With V trimmed by 5 bases and J by 7 bases, 6 bases remained unmatched. Germline V gene lookup returns CDR1 SGHAT and CDR2 FQNNGV. Study-level points and caveats: Only CMV serostatus was available as immune exposure information.

Concerning this clone itself: Its antigen is undetermined.

The source is a woman aged 55-70 years in good health and CMV-seropositive. The V call is TRBV11-2, the J call TRBJ2-2; 8 bases map to TRBD1. Sequences were obtained from PBMCs. CDR3 region: CASSRDRSDGELFF. CDR3 DNA sequence: TGTGCCAGCAGCCGGGACAGGTCCGACGGGGAGCTGTTTTTT.